A selection of T cell receptor beta chains follows, all from one sample in a study of T cells in tuberculosis. Repertoires were generated with immunoSEQ multiplex PCR, while TCRdb's copy carries only in-frame clones and drops some. This table holds under 25,000 clones, more than 95% found once. Sequencing was performed on PBMCs. These receptors all stem from a donor between 10 and 35 years old with latent tuberculosis or without tuberculosis infection. Both conserved end residues are trimmed from each CDR3. Some rows mark clone size as missing; the rest say once, few, many or name a class of expanded clone.

clone_size: .; j_call: TRBJ1-1; v_call: TRBV30; cdr3_aa: AWSIRGQGWTEAF
clone_size: once; j_call: TRBJ2-1; v_call: TRBV11-2; cdr3_aa: ASSSVAGGSYNEQF
clone_size: .; j_call: TRBJ2-7; v_call: TRBV5-1; cdr3_aa: ASSPGQLYEQY
clone_size: .; j_call: TRBJ1-1; v_call: TRBV7-6; cdr3_aa: ASSLTENTEAF
clone_size: few; j_call: TRBJ2-5; v_call: TRBV4-2; cdr3_aa: ASSPTSGADQETQY
clone_size: .; j_call: TRBJ1-2; v_call: TRBV6-1; cdr3_aa: ASSDRTGAYGYT
clone_size: .; j_call: TRBJ1-1; v_call: TRBV5-4; cdr3_aa: ASSWRALNTEAF
clone_size: .; j_call: TRBJ2-3; v_call: TRBV29-1; cdr3_aa: SVDRGLAGGYGGADTQY
clone_size: .; j_call: TRBJ1-1; v_call: TRBV27; cdr3_aa: ASSLRTQTEAF
clone_size: .; j_call: TRBJ1-2; v_call: TRBV10-3; cdr3_aa: AIREDRGNGYT
clone_size: .; j_call: TRBJ2-2; v_call: TRBV30; cdr3_aa: AWSTDTNTGELF
clone_size: .; j_call: TRBJ1-1; v_call: TRBV5-1; cdr3_aa: ASRKYDRAFSEAF
clone_size: .; j_call: TRBJ1-2; v_call: TRBV6-5; cdr3_aa: ASSYDGRYGYT
clone_size: .; j_call: TRBJ1-2; v_call: TRBV29-1; cdr3_aa: SILGGGASNYGYT
clone_size: .; j_call: TRBJ2-1; v_call: TRBV19; cdr3_aa: ASTRQGERNEQF
clone_size: .; j_call: TRBJ2-7; v_call: TRBV19; cdr3_aa: ATKKDGRAGEQY
clone_size: .; j_call: TRBJ2-6; v_call: TRBV5-1; cdr3_aa: ASSFTVSGANVLT
clone_size: once; j_call: TRBJ1-1; v_call: TRBV2; cdr3_aa: ASSEGVGLDTEAF
clone_size: .; j_call: TRBJ2-2; v_call: TRBV29-1; cdr3_aa: SVPKQGRVGELF
clone_size: .; j_call: TRBJ1-2; v_call: TRBV7-9; cdr3_aa: ALKGNYGYT
clone_size: .; j_call: TRBJ2-3; v_call: TRBV19; cdr3_aa: ASSNRDRGLADTQY
clone_size: .; j_call: TRBJ1-2; v_call: TRBV9; cdr3_aa: ASSGPGAVAYGYT
clone_size: .; j_call: TRBJ2-5; v_call: TRBV7-3; cdr3_aa: ASSPGGIRGIETQY
clone_size: .; j_call: TRBJ1-6; v_call: TRBV6-5; cdr3_aa: ASSYGQGYNSPLH
clone_size: .; j_call: TRBJ2-7; v_call: TRBV18; cdr3_aa: ASSPPGQGKRAWEQY
clone_size: .; j_call: TRBJ2-2; v_call: TRBV7-6; cdr3_aa: ASRSDRGDTGELF
clone_size: .; j_call: TRBJ1-2; v_call: TRBV10-3; cdr3_aa: AISDRGSQGYGYT
clone_size: .; j_call: TRBJ1-4; v_call: TRBV5-1; cdr3_aa: ASSVQGSGNEKLF
clone_size: .; j_call: TRBJ1-2; v_call: TRBV29-1; cdr3_aa: SVVGWGRGYT
clone_size: .; j_call: TRBJ2-7; v_call: TRBV28; cdr3_aa: ASTLHGQASYEQY
clone_size: .; j_call: TRBJ1-1; v_call: TRBV5-1; cdr3_aa: ASRSGSAEAF
clone_size: .; j_call: TRBJ2-7; v_call: TRBV27; cdr3_aa: ASSPDRGREQY
clone_size: .; j_call: TRBJ1-6; v_call: TRBV10-3; cdr3_aa: AISGTGMINSPLH
clone_size: .; j_call: TRBJ2-1; v_call: TRBV19; cdr3_aa: ASSIAGADNEQF
clone_size: .; j_call: TRBJ1-5; v_call: TRBV10-3; cdr3_aa: AITAGINQPQH
clone_size: .; j_call: TRBJ1-2; v_call: TRBV7-2; cdr3_aa: ASSLAPTAYGYT
clone_size: .; j_call: TRBJ2-4; v_call: TRBV27; cdr3_aa: ASSLDPGQGNIQY
clone_size: .; j_call: TRBJ2-2; v_call: TRBV19; cdr3_aa: ASGGGAGELF
clone_size: .; j_call: TRBJ2-1; v_call: TRBV5-4; cdr3_aa: ASSLSNLLSNEQF
clone_size: .; j_call: TRBJ1-2; v_call: TRBV4-1; cdr3_aa: ASSQLLSYGYT
clone_size: .; j_call: TRBJ1-2; v_call: TRBV13; cdr3_aa: ASSFSRDRKIYGYT
clone_size: .; j_call: TRBJ1-2; v_call: TRBV6-1; cdr3_aa: ASSESGGYGYT
clone_size: once; j_call: TRBJ1-2; v_call: TRBV11-2; cdr3_aa: ASSRSGQGNYGYT
clone_size: once; j_call: TRBJ2-7; v_call: TRBV6-5; cdr3_aa: ASTQRLAGAYEQY
clone_size: .; j_call: TRBJ2-5; v_call: TRBV9; cdr3_aa: ASSVDRGQSGETQY
clone_size: .; j_call: TRBJ2-2; v_call: TRBV25-1; cdr3_aa: ASSEGDRDTGELF
clone_size: .; j_call: TRBJ2-5; v_call: TRBV10-3; cdr3_aa: AISVVSAFLQETQY
clone_size: .; j_call: TRBJ2-7; v_call: TRBV12-5; cdr3_aa: ASGGPYEQY
clone_size: .; j_call: TRBJ2-3; v_call: TRBV10-3; cdr3_aa: AIRTDRGADTQY
clone_size: .; j_call: TRBJ1-1; v_call: TRBV29-1; cdr3_aa: SARDYIQNTEAF
clone_size: .; j_call: TRBJ1-3; v_call: TRBV5-6; cdr3_aa: ASSLAGTVGNTIY
clone_size: .; j_call: TRBJ1-2; v_call: TRBV29-1; cdr3_aa: SVEGQSYGYT
clone_size: .; j_call: TRBJ2-3; v_call: TRBV10-3; cdr3_aa: AIRETPGQGAYSTDTQY
clone_size: .; j_call: TRBJ1-2; v_call: TRBV5-8; cdr3_aa: ASSLAGVNYGYT